What follows are 10 T cell receptor beta chains derived from one specimen sequenced in a study of T cells in localized non-small cell lung cancer. Libraries were prepared by immunoSEQ multiplex PCR; TCRdb keeps only in-frame clonotypes and omits some of them. The sample shows under 50,000 clones, approximately 90% of them seen only once. The sample was peripheral blood mononuclear cells, taken before any cancer treatment. These receptor sequences come from a male donor older than 55 with stage II lung adenocarcinoma.

The chain uses TRBV5-1 and TRBJ2-3; D is perhaps TRBD2 (6 bases). Looked up from germline, CDR1 is SGHRS and CDR2 is YFSETQ. The CDR3 has 14 residues. V lost 0 bases and J lost 5, with 10 bases in between. The CDR3 spells CASSLEFGGDTQYF. CDR3 bases: TGCGCCAGCAGCTTGGAATTCGGGGGAGATACGCAGTATTTT.

In this sample, this clone turned up a few times. V gene TRBV7-6 combines with J gene TRBJ2-7; 9 positions agree with TRBD2. V shed 2 bases and J 7 bases; nucleotides not matched to a gene: 12. The CDR3 loop spans 16 amino acids. Germline lookup yields CDR1 SGHVS and CDR2 FNYEAQ. The CDR3 DNA is TGTGCCAGCAGCTTAACAGTAGCGGGAGTTGCGGGTGAGCAGTACTTC. It is translated as CASSLTVAGVAGEQYF.

The gene calls are TRBV5-6 and TRBJ2-2; maybe TRBD1 (6 bases). This CDR3 spans 15 amino acids. Per the germline V gene, CDR1 is SGHDT and CDR2 is YYEEEE. The V and J ends lost 4 bases and 3 bases respectively, with 13 bases between them. CDR3 DNA sequence: TGTGCCAGCAGCAGCAGACAGGATTACACCGGGGAGCTGTTTTTT. This gives the protein CASSSRQDYTGELFF.

This clone was observed once. V and J are TRBV29-1 and TRBJ2-5; 10 bases are shared with TRBD2. The CDR3 loop spans 15 amino acids. After removal of 7 bases from V and 2 bases from J, the junction contained 10 bases not matched to a gene. CDR1 SQVTM and CDR2 ANQGSEA come from the germline V gene. The CDR3, as DNA: TGCAGCGCATCCCCGGGACTAGCGCTTCAAGAGACCCAGTACTTC. Protein: CSASPGLALQETQYF.

The chain couples TRBV28 to TRBJ1-2; D gene ambiguous. The ends were cut back, 4 bases at V and 4 bases at J, with 16 bases in the middle. Germline V CDR1 and CDR2: MDHEN, SYDVKM. The CDR3 covers 15 residues. The chain's CDR3 is CASSSTHSDLYGYTF. CDR3 DNA: TGTGCCAGCAGTTCTACCCATTCGGATCTCTATGGCTACACCTTC.

This chain connects TRBV9 to TRBJ2-6, with D possibly TRBD1 on 6 matching bases. The germline V and J ends were trimmed by 4 bases and 4 bases, with 15 bases remaining between them. This CDR3 has 16 residues. Germline lookup yields CDR1 SGDLS and CDR2 YYNGEE. CDR3 sequence reads: CASSPRQALGANVLTF. The CDR3 region has the DNA TGTGCCAGCAGCCCCCGACAGGCCCTCGGGGCCAACGTCCTGACTTTC.

This clone was seen once. The chain employs TRBV2 and TRBJ2-3; a possible D gene is TRBD2 (5 bases). The germline V and J ends were trimmed by 4 bases and 4 bases, with 12 bases remaining between them. CDR1 is SNHLY and CDR2 is FYNNEI in the germline V gene. This CDR3 has 14 amino acids. The CDR3 sequence: CASSAGGGADTQYF. CDR3 coding DNA: TGTGCCAGCAGTGCAGGAGGTGGAGCAGATACGCAGTATTTT.

This chain connects TRBV7-6 to TRBJ2-1, with 7 bases aligning to TRBD2. This CDR3 comprises 14 residues. CDR1 and CDR2 (germline): SGHVS, FNYEAQ. The V gene end was trimmed by 4 bases and the J gene end by 6 bases; junction bases not matched to a gene: 6. CDR3 sequence reads: CASSSTSRLNEQFF. The CDR3, as DNA: TGTGCCAGCAGCTCGACTAGCCGCCTCAATGAGCAGTTCTTC.

The chain employs TRBV10-3 and TRBJ1-5, with D maybe TRBD1 (6 bases). The V end lost 0 bases, the J end lost 7 bases, and 10 bases lay between the germline ends. The CDR3 is made up of 14 amino acids. In germline, CDR1 is ENHRY, CDR2 SYGVKD. CDR3 coding DNA: TGTGCCATCAGTGAGTCGGGGGGGCCCCAGCCCCAGCATTTT. Its translation is CAISESGGPQPQHF.

This clone was counted once. As DNA, the CDR3 is TGTGCCACCAGCAGCCTGGGACTAGCGGGAGACAGAGCCAAAAACATTCAGTACTTC. Residues: CATSSLGLAGDRAKNIQYF. The J gene is TRBJ2-4, the V gene TRBV15; 14 bases are a match to TRBD2. V lost 3 bases and J lost 0; bases outside the gene matches: 7. CDR3 size: 19 residues. Germline V gene sequence: CDR1 LNHNV, CDR2 YYDKDF (reference sequence).